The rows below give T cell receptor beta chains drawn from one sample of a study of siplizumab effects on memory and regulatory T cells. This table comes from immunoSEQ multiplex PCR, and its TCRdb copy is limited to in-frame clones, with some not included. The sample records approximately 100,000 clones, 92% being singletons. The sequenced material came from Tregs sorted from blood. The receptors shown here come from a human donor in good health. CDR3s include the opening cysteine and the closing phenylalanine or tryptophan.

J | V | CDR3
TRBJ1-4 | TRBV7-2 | CASSLSAAGDEKLFF
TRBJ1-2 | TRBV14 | CASSQDRRRGYTF
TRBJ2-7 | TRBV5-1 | CASSFATSDPYEQYF
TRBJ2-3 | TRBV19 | CASRGTGVNTQYF
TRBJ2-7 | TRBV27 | CASSLSLAGLYQQYF
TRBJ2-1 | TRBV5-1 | CASSVVPRFLDEQFF
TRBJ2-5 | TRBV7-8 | CASSYRASIETQYF
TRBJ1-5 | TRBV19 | CASRGPHSNQPQHF
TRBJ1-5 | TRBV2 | CASSVRRGGDQPQHF
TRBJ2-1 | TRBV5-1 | CASSPGLAGEKWAPLGEQFF
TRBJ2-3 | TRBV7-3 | CASSLTGRDTQYF